This T cell receptor (beta chain) came from a study of blood T cell repertoires in COVID-19. Per germline, CDR1 SGHAT and CDR2 FQDESV (reference sequence). The ends lost 3 bases at V and 9 bases at J; junction bases unmatched: 6. CDR3 length equals 15 residues. The table came from immunoSEQ multiplex PCR; TCRdb's copy has only in-frame clones and leaves some out. The repertoire has about 150,000 clones, roughly 83% of them found once; the top ten carry 13% to 15%. The sequenced sample consisted of peripheral blood. The receptor comes from a man aged 18 to 30 with active or convalescent COVID-19. The chain links TRBV11-1 to TRBJ2-4; 12 nucleotides agree with TRBD2. DNA of the CDR3: TGTGCCAGCAGCTTGAGGACTAGCGGGGAGTCCATTCAGTACTTC. It encodes CASSLRTSGESIQYF.